This T cell receptor (beta chain) was retrieved from a study of blood T cell repertoires in COVID-19. About the study: Samples taken during acute and convalescent COVID-19 were collected in the United States, Italy and Spain. Sources were T cells, B-cell-depleted T cells, or PBMCs; the material itself was cDNA or gDNA.

Points on this clone: One junction end disagrees with the germline gene, perhaps due to a read error.

In the study's own analysis: Amplification from reference gene primers served as the basis for estimated nucleated cell counts. Generated by immunoSEQ multiplex PCR, the TCRdb table keeps only in-frame clones and is missing some. V, J and clone size are those of that table, while D and trimming were read from the DNA. The table includes a few hundred thousand clones, 70% to 90% detected once. The CDR3 contains 13 residues. CDR1 is SGHAT, CDR2 FQNNGV, per germline. Cohorts were assigned according to the clinical history that participants reported. The TCR was taken from a woman aged 40 to 55 who had recovered from COVID-19. Material for sequencing was PBMCs or T cells enriched from blood (not recorded which). This sequence joins TRBV11-2 and TRBJ1-4; D might be TRBD1 (5 bases). CDR3: CASSPGLGQPEVF. CDR3 sequence (DNA): TGTGCCAGCAGCCCAGGCCTGGGGCAGCCCGAGGTATTT. Based on the CDR3 plus reference TRBV11-2 and TRBJ1-4, the full variable domain is EAGVAQSPRYKIIEKRQSVAFWCNPISGHATLYWYQQILGQGPKLLIQFQNNGVVDDSQLPKDRFSAERLKGVDSTLKIQPAKLEDSAVYLCASSPGLGQPEVFGSGTQLSVL.